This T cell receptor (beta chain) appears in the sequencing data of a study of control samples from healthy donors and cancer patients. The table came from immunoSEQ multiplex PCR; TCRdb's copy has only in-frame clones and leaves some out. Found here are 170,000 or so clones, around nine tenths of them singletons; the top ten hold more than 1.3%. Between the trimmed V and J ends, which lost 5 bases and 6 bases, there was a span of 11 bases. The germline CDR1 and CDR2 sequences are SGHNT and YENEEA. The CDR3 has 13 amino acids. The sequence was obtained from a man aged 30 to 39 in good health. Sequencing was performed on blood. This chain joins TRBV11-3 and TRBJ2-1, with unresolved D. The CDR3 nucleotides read TGTGCCAGCAGCCATACCAGAACCAATGAGCAGTTCTTC. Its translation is CASSHTRTNEQFF.